What follows are 18 T cell receptor beta chains derived from one specimen sequenced in a study of regulatory and conventional T cells in breast cancer. TCRdb recomputed calls from the PCR reads with MiXCR, one row per CDR3 protein. Found here are roughly 16,000 distinct CDR3 sequences, approximately 35% of them singletons; the top ten hold 1.6%. The specimen sequenced was conventional T cells from blood. The receptors originated from a female donor in good health.

The CDR3 spells CASSLSAAHTEAFF. CDR3 nucleotides: TGTGCCAGCAGCTTATCGGCCGCTCACACTGAAGCTTTCTTT. The chain recombines TRBV7-3 with TRBJ1-1; no definite D call. CDR1 is SGHTA, CDR2 FQGTGA, per germline. V lost 2 bases to trimming and J lost 3 bases, with 10 bases between them. The CDR3 runs 14 residues.

The CDR3 DNA reads TGCGCCAGCAGCTTGGTAAGCGGGCCTTCCTACGAGCAGTACTTC. Protein product: CASSLVSGPSYEQYF. V and J are TRBV5-1 and TRBJ2-7; a weak D match, TRBD2 (6 bases). From germline, CDR1 is SGHRS and CDR2 YFSETQ. Trimming shortened V by 0 bases and J by 1 base, and 11 bases separated the two germline ends. The length of the CDR3 is 15 residues.

This clonotype was observed a handful of times. The CDR3 region is CASSLVGTSASGTQYF. In DNA form, the CDR3 reads TGTGCCAGCAGCTTAGTGGGGACTAGCGCCTCAGGGACCCAGTACTTC. The chain recombines TRBV7-2 with TRBJ2-5, with 10 bases fitting TRBD2. Germline values: CDR1 SGHTA, CDR2 FQGNSA. The V and J ends lost 1 base and 7 bases, in that order; junction bases with no gene match: 9. The CDR3 spans 16 residues.

The chain combines TRBV6-5 with TRBJ2-2, with 12 bases lining up with TRBD2. The CDR3 sequence is 16 residues long. With 4 bases clipped from V and 3 bases from J, the junction kept 3 bases outside the gene matches. Germline assignment: CDR1 MNHEY and CDR2 SVGAGI. The CDR3 here is CASSFLAGGDTGELFF. The CDR3 DNA is TGTGCCAGCAGTTTCCTAGCGGGGGGGGACACCGGGGAGCTGTTTTTT.

The chain joins TRBV6-6 to TRBJ2-1; 14 bases map to TRBD2. After removal of 5 bases from V and 9 bases from J, the junction contained 6 bases not matched to a gene. The CDR3 covers 15 residues. Per germline, CDR1 MNHNY and CDR2 SVGAGI (reference sequence). CDR3 loop: CASSEGLAGAGEQFF. The CDR3 DNA reads as TGTGCCAGCAGTGAGGGACTAGCGGGAGCGGGTGAGCAGTTCTTC.

With regard to this clonotype: One junction end disagrees with the germline gene, perhaps due to a read error. The CDR3 is CAGSSQQGIGAFF. The CDR3 DNA sequence: TGTGCCGGCAGCTCCCAACAGGGTATAGGGGCTTTCTTT. This chain links TRBV7-9 with TRBJ1-1; D might be TRBD1 (6 bases). Germline lookup yields CDR1 SEHNR and CDR2 FQNEAQ (reference sequence). CDR3 length: 13 amino acids.

The V call is TRBV7-9, the J call TRBJ2-1, with 8 bases matching TRBD2. The CDR3 runs to 17 residues. After removal of 4 bases from V and 5 bases from J, the junction contained 13 bases not matched to a gene. Germline loops: CDR1 SEHNR, CDR2 FQNEAQ (reference sequence). DNA for the CDR3: TGTGCCAGCAGCTCCGGTACCGGGACTAGTACAAACAATGAGCAGTTCTTC. It encodes CASSSGTGTSTNNEQFF.

This clonotype was seen a few times. V and J are TRBV20-1 and TRBJ2-1, with TRBD2 identical over 8 bases. This CDR3 has 14 residues. Germline-derived CDR1 and CDR2 are DFQATT and SNEGSKA (reference sequence). J gave up 8 bases and V 1 base, and 7 bases lay outside the gene matches. The chain's CDR3 is CSARGPGGVDEQFF. The CDR3 coding sequence is TGCAGTGCTAGAGGACCGGGGGGGGTCGATGAGCAGTTCTTC.

In its sample, this clonotype is medium-sized. The rearrangement joins TRBV10-3 to TRBJ2-7; D possibly corresponds to TRBD1 (5 bases). The ends were cut back, 6 bases at V and 0 bases at J, with 9 bases in the middle. CDR3 size: 13 residues. Per germline, CDR1 ENHRY and CDR2 SYGVKD. The CDR3, as DNA: TGTGCCATCAGCGTGACAGTCTCCTACGAGCAGTACTTC. Translated, it gives CAISVTVSYEQYF.

DNA for the CDR3: TGTGCCAGCAGCTTAGCGGTCACAGGAAACACTGAAGCTTTCTTT. Translation: CASSLAVTGNTEAFF. The V call is TRBV7-9, the J call TRBJ1-1; tentatively, D is TRBD1 (5 bases). The CDR3 extends over 15 amino acids. Trimming stripped 0 bases from V and 2 bases from J, with 10 bases between. Germline CDR1 reads SEHNR; CDR2 reads FQNEAQ (reference sequence). Combining the CDR3 with reference TRBV7-9 and TRBJ1-1 gives the whole variable domain DTGVSQNPRHKITKRGQNVTFRCDPISEHNRLYWYRQTLGQGPEFLTYFQNEAQLEKSRLLSDRFSAERPKGSFSTLEIQRTEQGDSAMYLCASSLAVTGNTEAFFGQGTRLTVV.

The table lists this clonotype with a few counts. This sequence joins TRBV4-1 and TRBJ2-4; maybe TRBD2 (6 bases). Germline CDR1 and CDR2: MGHRA and YSYEKL. V was shortened by 3 bases and J by 2 bases, with 14 bases between the two germline ends. The CDR3 is made up of 16 amino acids. CDR3 amino acids: CASSQLAGQPKNIQYF. The CDR3 nucleotides are TGCGCCAGCAGCCAGCTCGCGGGGCAACCCAAAAACATTCAGTACTTC.

In its sample, this clonotype ranks as medium-sized. This rearrangement joins TRBV12-3 or TRBV12-4 to TRBJ2-2; tentative D call: TRBD2 (5 bases). The CDR3 has 15 residues. V dropped 3 bases and J dropped 3 bases, with 11 bases sitting between them. The CDR3 here is CASSFRRVYTGELFF. CDR3 bases: TGTGCCAGCAGTTTTCGGCGGGTCTACACCGGGGAGCTGTTTTTT.

The sample holds many counts of this clonotype. This sequence joins TRBV20-1 and TRBJ2-7; TRBD2 matches at 8 bases. CDR3 length: 17 residues. With 0 bases clipped from V and 2 bases from J, the junction kept 12 bases outside the gene matches. The germline V gene encodes CDR1 DFQATT and CDR2 SNEGSKA (reference sequence). The CDR3 sequence is CSARDSRRGVSPYEQYF. CDR3 nucleotide sequence: TGCAGTGCTAGAGATTCGCGGCGGGGGGTGTCTCCCTACGAGCAGTACTTC.

The chain combines TRBV6-5 with TRBJ2-4; the D is unclear. The V end lost 2 bases, the J end lost 0 bases, and 11 bases lay between the germline ends. In germline, CDR1 is MNHEY, CDR2 SVGAGI. This CDR3 comprises 16 residues. DNA of the CDR3: TGTGCCAGCAGTTACCGTGGCCGAGGAGCCAAAAACATTCAGTACTTC. Amino acid sequence: CASSYRGRGAKNIQYF.

The chain has TRBV7-9 and TRBJ1-1, with D tentatively TRBD1 (6 bases). Trimming shortened V by 5 bases and J by 4 bases, and 17 bases separated the two germline ends. CDR1 and CDR2 (germline): SEHNR, FQNEAQ (reference sequence). This CDR3 contains 15 residues. This chain's CDR3 is CASSPGGQGTTEAFF. In DNA form, the CDR3 reads TGTGCCAGCAGCCCGGGTGGGCAGGGGACCACTGAAGCTTTCTTT.

This clonotype was seen a handful of times. The chain joins TRBV14 to TRBJ2-3; 7 nucleotides agree with TRBD1. This CDR3 has 16 residues. The V and J ends lost 0 bases and 4 bases, in that order; junction bases with no gene match: 7. Germline V lookup: CDR1 SGHDN, CDR2 FVKESK. CDR3 residues: CASSQETGVPADTQYF. For the CDR3, the DNA is TGTGCCAGCAGCCAAGAAACAGGGGTCCCTGCAGATACGCAGTATTTT. Full variable domain (outside the CDR3, taken from reference TRBV14 and TRBJ2-3): EAGVTQFPSHSVIEKGQTVTLRCDPISGHDNLYWYRRVMGKEIKFLLHFVKESKQDESGMPNNRFLAERTGGTYSTLKVQPAELEDSGVYFCASSQETGVPADTQYFGPGTRLTVL.

This clonotype was recorded a few times. V is TRBV19 and J is TRBJ1-1; D is uncertain. Germline CDR1 LNHDA, CDR2 SQIVND (reference sequence). With 1 base removed from V and 1 base from J, the gap between germline ends came to 10 bases. The CDR3 is made up of 15 amino acids. DNA of the CDR3: TGTGCCAGTAGTATAGGGTCAGTCGAGAACACTGAAGCTTTCTTT. This codes for CASSIGSVENTEAFF.

This clonotype was seen more than once but under ten times. The chain links TRBV18 to TRBJ2-3; no firm D call. V lost 1 base, J lost 0 bases, and 8 bases lay in between. This CDR3 comprises 15 residues. Germline assignment: CDR1 KGHSH and CDR2 LQKENI. This CDR3 is CASSPRPESTDTQYF. DNA of the CDR3: TGTGCCAGCTCACCACGCCCGGAGAGCACAGATACGCAGTATTTT.